The 8 T cell receptor beta chains presented below share a single source sample, sequenced in a study of blood T cell repertoires in COVID-19. TCRdb's copy holds only in-frame clones and misses some; the assay was immunoSEQ multiplex PCR. The data show about 250,000 clones, with 70% to 90% seen just once and approximately 6.6% held by the top ten. The source material was PBMCs or T cells enriched from blood (not recorded which). These TCRs come from a woman aged 45-65 years who had been exposed to COVID-19.

The chain employs TRBV25-1 and TRBJ1-1; D is ambiguous. Germline lookup yields CDR1 MGHDK and CDR2 SYGVNS. Between the trimmed V and J ends, which lost 6 bases and 2 bases, there was a span of 10 bases. The CDR3 consists of 13 residues. The CDR3 reads CASRGRVNTEAFF. DNA for the CDR3: TGTGCCAGCAGGGGGAGGGTTAACACTGAAGCTTTCTTT. The whole variable domain, remainder taken from reference TRBV25-1 and TRBJ1-1, is EADIYQTPRYLVIGTGKKITLECSQTMGHDKMYWYQQDPGMELHLIHYSYGVNSTEKGDLSSESTVSRIRTEHFPLTLESARPSHTSQYLCASRGRVNTEAFFGQGTRLTVV.

This chain joins TRBV5-1 and TRBJ2-3, with 7 bases aligning to TRBD1. The CDR3 sequence is 13 residues long. Germline V gene data show CDR1 as SGHRS and CDR2 as YFSETQ. V shed 4 bases and J 8 bases; nucleotides not matched to a gene: 7. The CDR3 sequence: CASSEQGQATQYF. For the CDR3, the DNA is TGCGCCAGCAGCGAACAGGGGCAGGCTACGCAGTATTTT.

This chain joins TRBV5-1 and TRBJ2-7; D gene ambiguous. CDR3 length: 14 residues. Trimming shortened V by 0 bases and J by 0 bases, and 7 bases separated the two germline ends. Looked up from germline, CDR1 is SGHRS and CDR2 is YFSETQ. The CDR3 loop reads CASSLGPSSYEQYF. In DNA, the CDR3 is TGCGCCAGCAGCTTGGGGCCTAGCTCCTACGAGCAGTACTTC.

The rearrangement joins TRBV19 to TRBJ2-2; perhaps TRBD2 as D (6 bases). The CDR3 runs 15 residues. Germline V gene data show CDR1 as LNHDA and CDR2 as SQIVND (reference sequence). V lost 6 bases, J lost 0 bases, and 11 bases lay in between. DNA of the CDR3: TGTGCCAGTAGGCCCGGGACTGCGAACACCGGGGAGCTGTTTTTT. Residues: CASRPGTANTGELFF.

This chain links TRBV5-6 with TRBJ2-7; D might be TRBD2 (5 bases). V was pared by 0 bases and J by 4 bases, with 8 bases between. Germline CDR1 reads SGHDT; CDR2 reads YYEEEE. CDR3 length equals 13 residues. The CDR3 sequence is CASSLGGGYEQYF. The CDR3, as DNA: TGTGCCAGCAGCTTGGGCGGCGGGTACGAGCAGTACTTC.

This clone was recorded a few times. V and J are TRBV20-1 and TRBJ2-3, with TRBD2 as a possible D gene (6 bases). The length of the CDR3 is 14 residues. V lost 3 bases and J 5 bases, leaving 15 bases between the germline ends. Looked up from germline, CDR1 is DFQATT and CDR2 is SNEGSKA (reference sequence). CDR3 bases: TGCAGTGCTAGTCCGGCGGGGTTACGAGATACGCAGTATTTT. This encodes CSASPAGLRDTQYF.

The gene calls are TRBV13 and TRBJ2-7; D is perhaps TRBD2 (5 bases). The germline CDR1 and CDR2 sequences are PRHDT and FYEKMQ (reference sequence). The V gene lost 1 base and the J gene lost 0 bases, with 19 bases spanning the gap. The CDR3 is 18 residues long. For the CDR3, the DNA is TGTGCCAGCAGCTTAGCCCGGGGTGGGCGCGTTTCCTCCTACGAGCAGTACTTC. This translates into CASSLARGGRVSSYEQYF.

This chain connects TRBV28 to TRBJ2-1; the D gene is possibly TRBD1 (6 bases). The CDR3 totals 14 residues. Germline V gene lookup returns CDR1 MDHEN and CDR2 SYDVKM. V was trimmed by 2 bases and J by 4 bases, leaving 9 bases between them. The CDR3 DNA is TGTGCCAGCAGTTTAGCAGGGGAATACAATGAGCAGTTCTTC. This translates into CASSLAGEYNEQFF.